The next 9 T cell receptor beta chains were all read from a single sample in a study of blood T cell repertoires in COVID-19. Only in-frame clones appear in the TCRdb table, and some are missing; sequencing was by immunoSEQ multiplex PCR. Among a few hundred thousand clones listed, 80% to 90% were seen once. Sequencing input: PBMCs or T cells enriched from blood (not recorded which). The receptors derive from a woman in her forties with acute COVID-19.

The rearrangement links TRBV6-1 to TRBJ1-2; weak D call: TRBD1 (6 bases). This CDR3 is 14 amino acids long. The V end was cut by 0 bases, the J end by 5 bases, with 10 bases between. Germline CDR1 and CDR2: MNHNS and SASEGT. The CDR3 reads CASSEAGGQYGYTF. For the CDR3, the DNA is TGTGCCAGCAGTGAAGCGGGGGGGCAATATGGCTACACCTTC.

The chain joins TRBV28 to TRBJ1-5; D is unclear. The germline CDR1 and CDR2 sequences are MDHEN and SYDVKM. V was trimmed by 5 bases and J by 2 bases, leaving 16 bases between them. This CDR3 comprises 16 residues. CDR3 DNA: TGTGCCAGCAGTCCGCCCGCGGTCCTCGGCAATCAGCCCCAGCATTTT. This translates into CASSPPAVLGNQPQHF.

This chain uses TRBV3-1 (or the pseudogene TRBV3-2) with TRBJ2-1, with D unclear. The CDR3 has 13 amino acids. Germline CDR1 reads LGHDT; CDR2 reads YNNKEL (reference sequence). V was trimmed by 1 base and J by 7 bases, leaving 8 bases between them. CDR3 sequence reads: CASSQGRVNEQFF. The CDR3 DNA reads as TGTGCCAGCAGCCAAGGGAGAGTTAATGAGCAGTTCTTC.

The genes are TRBV6-6 and TRBJ1-5, with 7 positions matching TRBD1. Germline-derived CDR1 and CDR2 are MNHNY and SVGAGI (reference sequence). J was trimmed by 3 bases and V by 5 bases; bases with no gene match: 4. The CDR3 contains 14 residues. In nucleotides, the CDR3 is TGTGCCAGCAGTGGACAGGCCCCCAATCAGCCCCAGCATTTT. Translating gives CASSGQAPNQPQHF.

The rearrangement joins TRBV11-2 to TRBJ2-5; TRBD1 matches 8 bases. Germline values: CDR1 SGHAT, CDR2 FQNNGV. With 5 bases clipped from V and 1 base from J, the junction kept 9 bases outside the gene matches. CDR3 length: 16 amino acids. The CDR3, as DNA: TGTGCCAGCAGCCGCCTTACAGGGGGAGTCCAAGAGACCCAGTACTTC. It codes for CASSRLTGGVQETQYF.

The V and J genes are TRBV7-2 and TRBJ1-1; weak D call: TRBD1 (5 bases). This CDR3 contains 12 residues. Trimming removed 1 base at V and 11 bases at J, with 11 bases between. In germline, CDR1 is SGHTA, CDR2 FQGNSA. The CDR3 protein is CASSLGGRGAFF. In nucleotides, the CDR3 is TGTGCCAGCAGCTTAGGAGGGCGGGGGGCTTTCTTT.

The chain uses TRBV7-3 and TRBJ2-1; no firm D call. The CDR3 covers 17 residues. Looked up from germline, CDR1 is SGHTA and CDR2 is FQGTGA. Deletions cut 1 base from V and 5 bases from J, with 18 bases between. As DNA, the CDR3 is TGTGCCAGCAGCTTAAAAAGCCCGGTTAGCCGGCACAATGAGCAGTTCTTC. Translation gives CASSLKSPVSRHNEQFF.

The chain employs TRBV11-2 and TRBJ2-3, with TRBD2 matching 11 bases. V gave up 3 bases and J gave up 0 bases; unmatched junction bases: 2. The CDR3 is 16 amino acids. The germline gives CDR1 SGHAT, CDR2 FQNNGV. The CDR3 DNA is TGTGCCAGCAGCTTTTGGACTAGCGGGAGCACAGATACGCAGTATTTT. It codes for CASSFWTSGSTDTQYF.

V is TRBV10-3 and J is TRBJ2-3; D is perhaps TRBD2 (6 bases). Deletions cut 8 bases from V and 0 bases from J, with 15 bases between. CDR3 size: 15 residues. CDR1 and CDR2 from the germline V gene are ENHRY and SYGVKD. CDR3 bases: TGTGCCATCGGCGATAGCGGACATAGCACAGATACGCAGTATTTT. Translation: CAIGDSGHSTDTQYF.